This T cell receptor (beta chain) was observed in a study of Ad26.COV2.S vaccination and SARS-CoV-2 variants. Turning to the study itself: The authors gave Ad26.COV2.S intramuscularly, either once or twice 56 days apart. General study findings and limits: Greater spike-specific TCR breadth was seen in vaccine recipients than in placebo recipients. People who got the vaccine or the placebo had similar non-spike TCR breadth.

In the case of this clone: No antigen is known for it.

Sequencing was performed with immunoSEQ multiplex PCR; in TCRdb, only in-frame clones are kept and a portion is missing. The sample includes 300,000 to 400,000 clones, approximately 85% of them seen just once. Treatment indicated: over 15 received Ad26.COV2.S at low or high dose, single or two shots; 5 received placebo; per-sample allocation not given. The study sampled participants on day 63 after the first vaccine or placebo injection. This specimen was peripheral blood, taken in a trial of Ad26.COV2.S vaccine versus placebo. This TCR came from a person between 18 and 59 years old who received the Ad26.COV2.S COVID-19 vaccine or a placebo.

CDR3 nucleotide sequence: TGTGCCAGCAGTCTGGGCAGGAACACTGAAGCTTTCTTT. Translating it yields CASSLGRNTEAFF. The chain is built from TRBV25-1 and TRBJ1-1, with D hard to call. CDR1 MGHDK and CDR2 SYGVNS come from the germline V gene. The CDR3 has 13 residues. V was pared by 5 bases and J by 1 base, with 8 bases between.